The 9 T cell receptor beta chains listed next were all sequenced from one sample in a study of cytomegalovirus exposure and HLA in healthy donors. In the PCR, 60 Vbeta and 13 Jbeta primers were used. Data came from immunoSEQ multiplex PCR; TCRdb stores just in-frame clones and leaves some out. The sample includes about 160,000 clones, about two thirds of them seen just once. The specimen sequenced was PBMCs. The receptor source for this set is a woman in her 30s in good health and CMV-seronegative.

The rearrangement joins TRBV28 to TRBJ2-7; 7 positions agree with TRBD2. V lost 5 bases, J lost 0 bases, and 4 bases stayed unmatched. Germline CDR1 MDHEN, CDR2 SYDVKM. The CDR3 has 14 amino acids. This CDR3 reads CASSRAGPSYEQYF. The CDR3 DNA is TGTGCCAGCAGTAGAGCGGGACCCTCCTACGAGCAGTACTTC.

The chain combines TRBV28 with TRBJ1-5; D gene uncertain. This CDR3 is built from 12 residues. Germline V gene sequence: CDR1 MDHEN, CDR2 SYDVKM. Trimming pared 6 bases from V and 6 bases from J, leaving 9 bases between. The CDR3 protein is CASSELGQPQHF. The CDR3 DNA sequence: TGTGCCAGCAGCGAACTCGGTCAGCCCCAGCATTTT.

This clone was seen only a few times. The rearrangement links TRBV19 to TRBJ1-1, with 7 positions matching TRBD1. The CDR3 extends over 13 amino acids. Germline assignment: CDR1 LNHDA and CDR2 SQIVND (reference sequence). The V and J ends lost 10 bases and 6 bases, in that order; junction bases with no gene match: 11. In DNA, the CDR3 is TGTGCCACCGACGACAGGGAGTATGCTGAAGCTTTCTTT. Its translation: CATDDREYAEAFF.

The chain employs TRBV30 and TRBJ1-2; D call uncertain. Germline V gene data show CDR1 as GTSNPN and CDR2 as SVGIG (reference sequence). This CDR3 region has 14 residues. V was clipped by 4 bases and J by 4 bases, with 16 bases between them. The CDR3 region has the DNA TGTGCCTGGACCTTCGGGAGAAGCATCTATGGCTACACCTTC. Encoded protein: CAWTFGRSIYGYTF.

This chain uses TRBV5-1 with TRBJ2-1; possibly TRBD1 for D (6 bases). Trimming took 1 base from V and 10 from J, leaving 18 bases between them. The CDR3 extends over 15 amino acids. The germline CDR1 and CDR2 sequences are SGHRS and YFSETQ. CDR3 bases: TGCGCCAGCAGCTTGCCTTTTTTGACAGGCCGAGAGCAGTTCTTC. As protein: CASSLPFLTGREQFF.

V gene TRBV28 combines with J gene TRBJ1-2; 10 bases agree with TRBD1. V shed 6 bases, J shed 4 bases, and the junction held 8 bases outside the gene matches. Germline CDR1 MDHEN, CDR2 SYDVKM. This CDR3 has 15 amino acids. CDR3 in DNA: TGTGCCAGCAGGACAGGGGGCCAATTGGCCTATGGCTACACCTTC. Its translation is CASRTGGQLAYGYTF.

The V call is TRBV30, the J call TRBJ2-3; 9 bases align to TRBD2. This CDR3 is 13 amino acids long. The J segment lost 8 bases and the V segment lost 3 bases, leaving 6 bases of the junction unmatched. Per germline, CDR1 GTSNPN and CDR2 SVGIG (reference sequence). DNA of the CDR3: TGTGCCTGGAGGTCTAGCGGGACTCGTACGCAGTATTTT. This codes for CAWRSSGTRTQYF.

CDR3 sequence reads: CASSPMTSTNEKLFF. In DNA form, the CDR3 reads TGTGCCAGCTCCCCAATGACATCAACTAATGAAAAACTGTTTTTT. V and J are TRBV18 and TRBJ1-4; D unresolved. Germline V gene data show CDR1 as KGHSH and CDR2 as LQKENI. The V end lost 6 bases, the J end lost 0 bases, and 11 bases lay between the germline ends. This CDR3 has 15 residues.

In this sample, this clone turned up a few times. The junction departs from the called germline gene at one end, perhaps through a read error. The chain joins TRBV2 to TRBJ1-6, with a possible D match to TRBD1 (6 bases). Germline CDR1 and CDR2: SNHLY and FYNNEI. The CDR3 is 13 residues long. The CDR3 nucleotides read TGTGCCAGCGGTGACAGGTATAATTCACCCCTCCACTTT. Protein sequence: CASGDRYNSPLHF.